Reported below is one TCR beta chain. This entry belongs to a study of blood T cell repertoires in COVID-19. Sequenced by immunoSEQ multiplex PCR; TCRdb stores in-frame clones only, minus some. The sample carries 120,000 or so clones, 82% recorded once. V was cut by 7 bases and J by 6 bases, with 18 bases left in between. The CDR3 consists of 15 residues. Per germline, CDR1 SGHVS and CDR2 FQNEAQ. The chain carries TRBV7-8 and TRBJ1-4, with D maybe TRBD1 (5 bases). The origin of this receptor is a woman aged 65 to 85 with acute or convalescent COVID-19. Input material: peripheral blood. CDR3 protein: CASTTNGGGHEKLFF. CDR3 DNA sequence: TGTGCCAGCACCACTAATGGGGGGGGTCATGAAAAACTGTTTTTT.